These 4 T cell receptor beta chains were all obtained from the same sample, sequenced in a study of a mutant IDH1 vaccine in newly diagnosed glioma. Time point noted: week 11, during vaccination. Vaccinated patients received 300 ug of mutant IDH1 20-mer peptide per dose, with topical imiquimod. TCRdb's copy holds only in-frame clones and misses some; the assay was immunoSEQ multiplex PCR. The sample lists fewer than 65,000 clones, 80% seen once, with approximately 6% in the top ten. Their antigens remain unidentified. The input for sequencing was PBMCs, taken from a glioma patient whose treatment included an IDH1 peptide vaccine. The receptors shown here come from a man between 45 and 60 years old with glioma.

The rearrangement uses TRBV19 and TRBJ2-1; 10 bases are a match to TRBD2. Germline V lookup: CDR1 LNHDA, CDR2 SQIVND (reference sequence). The V gene end was trimmed by 2 bases and the J gene end by 0 bases; junction bases not matched to a gene: 7. The CDR3 sequence is 18 residues long. The CDR3 sequence: CASSIPSGRARSYNEQFF. In DNA form, the CDR3 reads TGTGCCAGTAGTATACCCAGCGGGAGGGCCCGCTCCTACAATGAGCAGTTCTTC.

The chain joins TRBV11-2 to TRBJ2-7; D might be TRBD1 (6 bases). Germline CDR1 reads SGHAT; CDR2 reads FQNNGV. The CDR3 totals 14 residues. Trimming shortened V by 5 bases and J by 3 bases, and 14 bases separated the two germline ends. CDR3 sequence (DNA): TGTGCCAGCAGCCCCGGCAGGGGCGTCTACGAGCAGTACTTC. Its protein product is CASSPGRGVYEQYF. The full variable domain, with the rest looked up from reference TRBV11-2 and TRBJ2-7, is EAGVAQSPRYKIIEKRQSVAFWCNPISGHATLYWYQQILGQGPKLLIQFQNNGVVDDSQLPKDRFSAERLKGVDSTLKIQPAKLEDSAVYLCASSPGRGVYEQYFGPGTRLTVT.

The chain is built from TRBV6-1 and TRBJ1-1, with TRBD1 matching 8 bases. From germline, CDR1 is MNHNS and CDR2 SASEGT. The CDR3 spans 14 residues. Trimming took 4 bases from V and 4 from J; bases not matched to a gene: 5. CDR3 loop: CASSVQGAGTEAFF. The DNA for the CDR3 is TGTGCCAGCAGTGTGCAGGGGGCCGGCACTGAAGCTTTCTTT.

This rearrangement joins TRBV5-8 to TRBJ2-1; no definite D call. CDR1 is SGHTS, CDR2 YDEGEE, per germline. The CDR3 is 12 residues long. V lost 0 bases and J 9 bases, leaving 7 bases between the germline ends. CDR3 sequence: CASSLVGGEQFF. CDR3 nucleotides: TGTGCCAGCAGCTTGGTTGGCGGTGAGCAGTTCTTC.